This is a list of T cell receptor beta chains from one sample in a study of regulatory T cells in long-lasting Graves disease. TCRdb used MiXCR to reprocess the multiplex PCR reads, holding one entry per CDR3 protein. The table records approximately 350,000 distinct CDR3 sequences, roughly 16% of them present only once. The sample was also reused in another study, on T cells in Graves' hyperthyroidism and ophthalmopathy.

This sample comprised peripheral blood mononuclear cells (PBMCs), obtained at new diagnosis, from a patient treated with antithyroid drugs. These receptors originate from a woman under 30 with Graves disease. Each CDR3 is given with its conserved first and last residue.

v_gene	CDR3aa
TRBV6-2/TRBV6-3	CASSEVPSMGNTIYF
TRBV20-1	CSASPPSGRGETQYF
TRBV24-1	CATSDTGNYGYTF
TRBV5-1	CASSPSGGNTGELFF
TRBV2	CASSLFSGGATDTQYF
TRBV12-3/TRBV12-4	CASSFGTSGGAGDTQYF
TRBV7-9	CASSLDRVTGELFF
TRBV29-1	CSVEGDSHTNTGELFF
TRBV20-1	CSAIRLAGVGVSEQFF
TRBV3-1	CASSQLKGGINYGYTF
TRBV3-1	CASSQRTGSTDTQYF
TRBV5-6	CASSFTGTGRGEQFF
TRBV14	CASSHRGEPSTDTQYF
TRBV6-1	CASSPAGRFPYEQYF
TRBV30	CAWSAGGGYTGELFF
TRBV7-2	CASSATGPAGTQYF
TRBV20-1	CSATLSSGNTPYEQYF
TRBV12-3/TRBV12-4	CASKTTASSGNTIYF
TRBV2	CASSVSQGIATEAFF
TRBV9	CASTPGWGGGQPQHF
TRBV4-1	CASSQDGWEGVGSGANVLTF
TRBV2	CANSGGRGIPLDYGYTF
TRBV24-1	CATSDSWTGYTEAFF
TRBV19	CASSMQNGDTQYF
TRBV28	CASLRGRDTNYGYTF
TRBV5-1	CASSAGTSEYNEQFF
TRBV24-1	CATRPQPQHF
TRBV5-4	CASSLSGDGGQYEQFF
TRBV11-1	CASSPAGLAGTDTQYF
TRBV7-7	CASSLDVPTEAFF